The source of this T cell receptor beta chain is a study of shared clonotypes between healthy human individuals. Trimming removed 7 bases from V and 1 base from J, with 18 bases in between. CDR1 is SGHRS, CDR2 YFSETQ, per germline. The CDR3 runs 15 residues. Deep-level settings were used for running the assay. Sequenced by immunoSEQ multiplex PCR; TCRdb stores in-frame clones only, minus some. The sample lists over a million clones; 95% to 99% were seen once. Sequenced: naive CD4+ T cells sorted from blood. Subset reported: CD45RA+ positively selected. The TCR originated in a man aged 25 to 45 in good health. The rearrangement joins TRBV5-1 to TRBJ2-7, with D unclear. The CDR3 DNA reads TGCGCCAGCGGCAATGTCAAACAAGGGTCCTACGAGCAGTACTTC. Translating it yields CASGNVKQGSYEQYF.